One sample yielded the 32 T cell receptor beta chains listed below, sequenced in a study of cytomegalovirus exposure and HLA in healthy donors. With 60 Vbeta and 13 Jbeta primers, the PCR was carried out. Data came from immunoSEQ multiplex PCR; TCRdb stores just in-frame clones and leaves some out. Here the sample spans 100,000 to 150,000 clones, approximately 80% being singletons. Sequencing was done on a sample of PBMCs. The receptors stem from a female donor in good health and CMV-seronegative.

V and J are TRBV6-5 and TRBJ1-4; 7 bases map to TRBD1. This CDR3 comprises 14 residues. CDR1 and CDR2 from the germline V gene are MNHEY and SVGAGI. The ends lost 6 bases at V and 6 bases at J; junction bases unmatched: 7. The CDR3 bases are TGTGCCAGCAGAACACAGGGGTTGGATGAAAAACTGTTTTTT. It yields the protein CASRTQGLDEKLFF.

The gene calls are TRBV4-3 and TRBJ1-2; the D is unclear. V lost 4 bases, J lost 3 bases, and 9 bases lay in between. The CDR3 consists of 13 residues. CDR1 is LGHNA, CDR2 YSLEER, per germline. CDR3 DNA sequence: TGCGCCAGCAGCCCCTCCCGGGACTATGGCTACACCTTC. Translation gives CASSPSRDYGYTF.

In its sample, this clone was seen once. This sequence joins TRBV28 and TRBJ1-5; TRBD1 matches 8 bases. The trim removed 6 bases at V and 0 bases at J, leaving 13 bases unmatched. This CDR3 has 18 residues. Germline CDR1 and CDR2: MDHEN and SYDVKM. The DNA for the CDR3 is TGTGCCAGCAGGTGGGACAGGTCGGGGGTGGGTAGCAATCAGCCCCAGCATTTT. Translated, it gives CASRWDRSGVGSNQPQHF.

This clone was observed once. V usage is TRBV28 and J usage is TRBJ2-4; 9 nucleotides align to TRBD1. Germline V gene sequence: CDR1 MDHEN, CDR2 SYDVKM. Losses at the gene ends were 2 bases for V and 4 bases for J; bases not matched to a gene: 12. The CDR3 contains 18 residues. CDR3 residues: CASSLKPRRGQGKNIQYF. The CDR3 DNA reads TGTGCCAGCAGTTTAAAACCCAGGCGGGGACAGGGTAAAAACATTCAGTACTTC.

This chain joins TRBV6-1 and TRBJ2-7; 7 nucleotides line up with TRBD1. CDR1 is MNHNS, CDR2 SASEGT, per germline. The CDR3 totals 15 residues. V shed 3 bases and J 0 bases; nucleotides not matched to a gene: 5. CDR3 sequence reads: CASSDLDRSSYEQYF. CDR3 coding DNA: TGTGCCAGCAGTGATTTGGACAGGAGCTCCTACGAGCAGTACTTC.

V usage is TRBV10-2 and J usage is TRBJ2-5; weak D call: TRBD1 (6 bases). The V and J ends lost 0 bases and 3 bases respectively, with 8 bases between them. Per the germline V gene, CDR1 is WSHSY and CDR2 is SAAADI. This CDR3 comprises 14 residues. The CDR3 nucleotides read TGCGCCAGCAGTGAGTCGGACAGTAAAGAGACCCAGTACTTC. As protein: CASSESDSKETQYF.

In this sample, this clone turned up a few times. The chain recombines TRBV7-9 with TRBJ1-2, with D hard to call. Trimming pared 1 base from V and 9 bases from J, leaving 9 bases between. Germline assignment: CDR1 SEHNR and CDR2 FQNEAQ (reference sequence). The CDR3 extends over 12 amino acids. The CDR3: CASSLEPYRYTF. For the CDR3, the DNA is TGTGCCAGCAGCTTAGAGCCGTATCGCTACACCTTC.

This CDR3 is CASSLGRGLEAFF. CDR3 nucleotides: TGTGCCAGCAGCTTGGGTAGGGGGCTTGAAGCTTTCTTT. V usage is TRBV7-2 and J usage is TRBJ1-1, with 7 bases that match TRBD1. This CDR3 has 13 residues. V was clipped by 3 bases and J by 7 bases; unmatched bases: 5. Germline CDR1 SGHTA, CDR2 FQGNSA.

The chain couples TRBV5-5 to TRBJ1-2; D gene uncertain. The CDR3 spans 15 residues. Trimming left V 1 base short and J 2 bases short, with 12 bases between. Germline V gene data show CDR1 as SGHKS and CDR2 as YYEKEE (reference sequence). In DNA form, the CDR3 reads TGTGCCAGCAGCTTGTGGGCAGGAAAGAACTATGGCTACACCTTC. It codes for CASSLWAGKNYGYTF.

This rearrangement joins TRBV7-2 to TRBJ2-2; 8 bases line up with TRBD2. V dropped 5 bases and J dropped 7; count of bases not matched to a gene: 9. Germline CDR1 is SGHTA and CDR2 is FQGNSA. The CDR3 length is 15 residues. The CDR3 here is CASSPGLGVGGELFF. The DNA for the CDR3 is TGTGCCAGCAGCCCGGGACTAGGTGTGGGCGGGGAGCTGTTTTTT.

The chain carries TRBV2 and TRBJ2-3; 16 bases align to TRBD2. V was pared by 4 bases and J by 6 bases, with 4 bases of the junction left unmatched. The germline V gene has CDR1 SNHLY and CDR2 FYNNEI. This CDR3 has 16 amino acids. The CDR3 is CASSAGLAGGLDTQYF. DNA for the CDR3: TGTGCCAGCAGTGCGGGACTAGCGGGAGGGCTCGATACGCAGTATTTT.

The gene calls are TRBV7-6 and TRBJ1-4; no firm D call. The CDR3 contains 14 residues. Trimming cost V 4 bases and J 7 bases, with 13 bases left between them. Germline loops: CDR1 SGHVS, CDR2 FNYEAQ. CDR3 nucleotide sequence: TGTGCCAGCAGCTCCGGCCCGGGGAGTGAAAAACTGTTTTTT. Its protein is CASSSGPGSEKLFF.

In regard to this clone: At one end, the junction sequence differs from germline, possibly due to a read error. The genes are TRBV11-2 and TRBJ2-1, with D tentatively TRBD2 (6 bases). Germline assignment: CDR1 SGHAT and CDR2 FQNNGV. The CDR3 consists of 15 residues. The CDR3 region has the DNA TGTGCCAGCACCTTAGCGGCTTGGAGAGCCGATGAGCAGTTCTTC. This codes for CASTLAAWRADEQFF.

J is TRBJ1-4 and V is TRBV28; 7 bases are a match to TRBD1. V shed 8 bases and J 4 bases; nucleotides not matched to a gene: 7. Germline lookup yields CDR1 MDHEN and CDR2 SYDVKM. The CDR3 runs 14 residues. As DNA, the CDR3 is TGTGCCAGCGGCTTGACAGGGAGTAATGAAAAACTGTTTTTT. Its protein is CASGLTGSNEKLFF.

This clone was seen only once. The chain links TRBV4-1 to TRBJ2-1; 11 nucleotides agree with TRBD2. Germline CDR1 is MGHRA and CDR2 is YSYEKL. This CDR3 spans 15 amino acids. V lost 4 bases to trimming and J lost 7 bases; unmatched junction nucleotides: 6. CDR3 nucleotides: TGCGCCAGCAGCCTCACTAGCGGGAGTACAAATGAGCAGTTCTTC. Protein sequence: CASSLTSGSTNEQFF.

This clone showed up just a few times. This chain connects TRBV9 to TRBJ2-7; 10 bases line up with TRBD2. The germline V gene encodes CDR1 SGDLS and CDR2 YYNGEE. The CDR3 extends over 17 amino acids. Trimming cost V 0 bases and J 5 bases; bases outside gene matches: 11. CDR3 sequence: CASSVGGSSGRSHEQYF. The DNA for the CDR3 is TGTGCCAGCAGCGTAGGGGGGTCTAGCGGGAGAAGCCACGAGCAGTACTTC.

The count of this clone is one. The V call is TRBV7-8, the J call TRBJ1-3, with a tentative D call TRBD1 (6 bases). In germline, CDR1 is SGHVS, CDR2 FQNEAQ. This CDR3 contains 16 residues. V was pared by 5 bases and J by 2 bases, with 16 bases between. The CDR3 region has the DNA TGTGCCAGCAGCCAAAGCGGCGCAGGGGCTGGAAACACCATATATTTT. The encoded protein is CASSQSGAGAGNTIYF.

The J gene is TRBJ2-7, the V gene TRBV5-4; 7 bases line up with TRBD2. The trim removed 2 bases at V and 1 base at J, leaving 6 bases unmatched. Per the germline V gene, CDR1 is SGHNT and CDR2 is YYREEE (reference sequence). The CDR3 extends over 15 amino acids. The CDR3 here is CASSFSSGPSYEQYF. CDR3 bases: TGTGCCAGCAGCTTCTCTAGCGGACCTTCCTACGAGCAGTACTTC.

The gene calls are TRBV6-6 and TRBJ2-2; D is perhaps TRBD2 (6 bases). Germline V gene lookup returns CDR1 MNHNY and CDR2 SVGAGI (reference sequence). Trimming left V 5 bases short and J 7 bases short, with 11 bases between. This CDR3 region has 13 residues. The DNA of the CDR3 is TGTGCCAGCAGTGCCAGACTAGGCGGGGAGCTGTTTTTT. Translating gives CASSARLGGELFF.

The chain employs TRBV21-1 and TRBJ2-3; the table's TRBD2 call for D was not verified on the DNA. TRBV21-1 is deemed a pseudogene. The CDR3 sequence is 15 residues long. The chain's CDR3 is CASSNVGGSTDTQYF. Here the CDR3 DNA reads TGTGCCAGCAGCAATGTGGGGGGGAGCACAGATACGCAGTATTTT.

The chain links TRBV5-1 to TRBJ1-2; TRBD1 aligns across 7 bases. The V gene end was trimmed by 3 bases and the J gene end by 8 bases; junction bases not matched to a gene: 4. The V gene's germline CDR1 is SGHRS and CDR2 YFSETQ. There are 12 residues in the CDR3. The CDR3 here is CASSSSGQGYTF. In DNA form, the CDR3 reads TGCGCCAGCAGCTCTTCGGGACAGGGCTACACCTTC.

The CDR3: CASSSKARAETQYF. The CDR3, as DNA: TGTGCCAGCAGCTCAAAGGCCAGGGCGGAGACCCAGTACTTC. The chain is built from TRBV5-5 and TRBJ2-5, with a possible D match to TRBD1 (5 bases). The germline V and J ends were trimmed by 3 bases and 5 bases, with 14 bases remaining between them. The length of the CDR3 is 14 residues. Germline V gene sequence: CDR1 SGHKS, CDR2 YYEKEE (reference sequence).

The chain recombines TRBV29-1 with TRBJ2-1; 9 positions match TRBD2. V was clipped by 2 bases and J by 6 bases; unmatched bases: 11. The CDR3 spans 16 residues. Germline CDR1 is SQVTM and CDR2 is ANQGSEA. The CDR3 is CSVESPAGGPANEQFF. The CDR3 DNA is TGCAGCGTTGAATCCCCTGCGGGAGGGCCCGCCAATGAGCAGTTCTTC.

The CDR3 DNA is TGTGCCAGCAGTTCCTATCTACCTGGGACAGGGGCCTACGAGCAGTACTTC. This gives the protein CASSSYLPGTGAYEQYF. The chain has TRBV28 and TRBJ2-7; TRBD1 matches at 10 bases. Per the germline V gene, CDR1 is MDHEN and CDR2 is SYDVKM. The junction had 11 bases not matched to a gene; V was cut back by 4 bases and J by 2 bases. The CDR3 is 17 residues long.

The V gene is TRBV19, the J gene TRBJ2-1, with 9 bases matching TRBD2. The V gene's germline CDR1 is LNHDA and CDR2 SQIVND (reference sequence). CDR3 length: 14 amino acids. V gave up 8 bases and J gave up 7 bases; unmatched junction bases: 9. Here the CDR3 reads CASSYSGRGNEQFF. For the CDR3, the DNA is TGTGCCAGTTCCTATAGCGGGAGAGGGAATGAGCAGTTCTTC.

This clone has just one count. The J gene is TRBJ1-1, the V gene TRBV18; 8 bases agree with TRBD1. The trim removed 4 bases at V and 1 base at J, leaving 5 bases unmatched. From germline, CDR1 is KGHSH and CDR2 LQKENI. CDR3 length: 15 amino acids. The CDR3 bases are TGTGCCAGCTCACGATGGACAGGGCAGAACACTGAAGCTTTCTTT. This sequence encodes CASSRWTGQNTEAFF.

The rearrangement joins TRBV6-5 to TRBJ2-3; 9 positions match TRBD1. The CDR3 totals 14 residues. The germline CDR1 and CDR2 sequences are MNHEY and SVGAGI. V lost 1 base, J lost 8 bases, and 4 bases stayed unmatched. CDR3 in DNA: TGTGCCAGCAGTTACTGGGACAGGGAGGGTACGCAGTATTTT. Protein: CASSYWDREGTQYF.

The chain has TRBV29-1 and TRBJ2-5; D may be TRBD2 (5 bases). TRBJ2-7 matches the DNA end more closely, so the J call is doubtful. This CDR3 is built from 14 residues. CDR1 SQVTM and CDR2 ANQGSEA come from the germline V gene. CDR3 loop: CSVEDREGSYEQYF. CDR3 DNA: TGCAGCGTTGAAGATCGAGAGGGCTCCTACGAGCAGTACTTC.

This clone was counted only a few times. The chain links TRBV7-9 to TRBJ2-1; D perhaps matches TRBD2 (7 bases). Germline-derived CDR1 and CDR2 are SEHNR and FQNEAQ (reference sequence). V lost 5 bases and J lost 4, with 15 bases in between. The CDR3 has 15 amino acids. CDR3 nucleotide sequence: TGTGCCAGCAGCCTCGCGGGGGCCCTATACAATGAGCAGTTCTTC. This gives the protein CASSLAGALYNEQFF.

The chain is built from TRBV4-1 and TRBJ2-7; 10 nucleotides line up with TRBD2. Germline V gene sequence: CDR1 MGHRA, CDR2 YSYEKL. This CDR3 region has 15 residues. The junction had 10 bases not matched to a gene; V was cut back by 4 bases and J by 7 bases. CDR3 DNA: TGCGCCAGCAGCCCGTTGCGGGGACTAGCGAGGGAGCAGTACTTC. Its translation is CASSPLRGLAREQYF.

V gene TRBV18 combines with J gene TRBJ1-5; the match to TRBD1 covers 8 bases. Germline V gene sequence: CDR1 KGHSH, CDR2 LQKENI. The CDR3 has 15 amino acids. Losses at the gene ends were 5 bases for V and 4 bases for J; bases not matched to a gene: 7. CDR3 DNA sequence: TGTGCCAGCTCATCTCGACAGGGGACAAATCAGCCCCAGCATTTT. This translates into CASSSRQGTNQPQHF.

V is TRBV6-5 and J is TRBJ1-1; D gene uncertain. In germline, CDR1 is MNHEY, CDR2 SVGAGI. Trimming took off 3 bases at V and 0 bases at J, with 8 bases between the two ends. The CDR3 has 14 residues. CDR3 nucleotide sequence: TGTGCCAGCAGTTATGCAGACATGAACACTGAAGCTTTCTTT. It codes for CASSYADMNTEAFF.